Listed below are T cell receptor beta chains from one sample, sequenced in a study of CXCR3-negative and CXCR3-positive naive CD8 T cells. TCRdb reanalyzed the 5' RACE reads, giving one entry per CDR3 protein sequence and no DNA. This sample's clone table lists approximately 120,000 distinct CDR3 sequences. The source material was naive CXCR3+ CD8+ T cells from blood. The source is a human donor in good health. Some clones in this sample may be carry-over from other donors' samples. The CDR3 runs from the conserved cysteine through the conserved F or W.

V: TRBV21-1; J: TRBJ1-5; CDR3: CASSKESNGQPQHF
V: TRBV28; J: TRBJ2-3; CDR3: CASSFLSGSWDTQYF
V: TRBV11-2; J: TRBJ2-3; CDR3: CASSLGTGSVF
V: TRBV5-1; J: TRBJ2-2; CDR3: CASSLARTIGAGELFF
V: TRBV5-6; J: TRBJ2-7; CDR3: CASSLVLRTYEQYF
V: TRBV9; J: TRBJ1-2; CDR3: CASSVSSGQSGYGYTF
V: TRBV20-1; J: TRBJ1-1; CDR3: CSARDPGNTEAFF
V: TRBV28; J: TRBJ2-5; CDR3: CASSFPLAREGPRETQYF
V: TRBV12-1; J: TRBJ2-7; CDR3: CASSFAGGENYEQYF
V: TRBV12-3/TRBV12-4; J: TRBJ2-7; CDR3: CASSFGQGFDEQYF
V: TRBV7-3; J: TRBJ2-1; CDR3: CASSLGGQTYNEQFF
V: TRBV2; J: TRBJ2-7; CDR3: CASSEGGRWVYEQYF
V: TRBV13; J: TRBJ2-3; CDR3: CASSSSGPTSTDTQYF
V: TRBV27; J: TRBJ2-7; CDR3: CASRTKEQGTPYEQYF
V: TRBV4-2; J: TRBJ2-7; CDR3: CASSQETGSGTYEQYF
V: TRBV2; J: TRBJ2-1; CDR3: CASITGAYNEQFF
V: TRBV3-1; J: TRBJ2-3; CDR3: CASSQEVLSGITDTQYF
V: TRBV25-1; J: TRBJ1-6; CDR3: CASSEFPIGGIYNSPLHF
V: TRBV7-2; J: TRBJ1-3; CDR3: CASRAGSSGNTIYF
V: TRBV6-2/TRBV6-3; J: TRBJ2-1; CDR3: CASSYRQGGYNEQFF
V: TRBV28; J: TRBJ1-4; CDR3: CASSFQPGQGASNEKLFF
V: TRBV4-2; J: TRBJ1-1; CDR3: CASSPGQGAKTEAFF
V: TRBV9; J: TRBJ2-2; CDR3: CASSAHQNTGELFF
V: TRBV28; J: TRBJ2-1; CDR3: CASSLKRTYNEQFF
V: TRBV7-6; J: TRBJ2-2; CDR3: CASSPQGANTGELFF
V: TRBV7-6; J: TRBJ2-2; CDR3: CASSLVIPTLNTGELFF
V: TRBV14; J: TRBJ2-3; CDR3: CASSLRDPRDTQYF
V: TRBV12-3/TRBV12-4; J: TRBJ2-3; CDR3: CASSRASTDTQYF
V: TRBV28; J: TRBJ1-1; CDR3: CASGIGGYTEAFF
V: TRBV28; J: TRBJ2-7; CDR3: CASRTLAGVHEQYF
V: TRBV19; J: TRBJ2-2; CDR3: CASIGVYTGELFF
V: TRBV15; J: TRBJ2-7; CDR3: CATSITLYYEQYF
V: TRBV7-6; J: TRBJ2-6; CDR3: CASSLGPSGANVLTF
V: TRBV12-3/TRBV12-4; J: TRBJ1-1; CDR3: CASRYGTGYTEAFF